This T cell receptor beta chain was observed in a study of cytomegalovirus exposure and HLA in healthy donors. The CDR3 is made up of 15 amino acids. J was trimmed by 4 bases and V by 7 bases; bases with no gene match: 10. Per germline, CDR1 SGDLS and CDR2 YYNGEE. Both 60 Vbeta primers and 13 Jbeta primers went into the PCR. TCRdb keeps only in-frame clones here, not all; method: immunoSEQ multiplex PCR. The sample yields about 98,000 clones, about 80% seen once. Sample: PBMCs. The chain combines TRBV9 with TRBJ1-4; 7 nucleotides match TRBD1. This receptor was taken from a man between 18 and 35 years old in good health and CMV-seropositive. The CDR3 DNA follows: TGTGCCAGCGGGGGTGGGGACAGTTTTAATGAAAAACTGTTTTTT. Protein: CASGGGDSFNEKLFF. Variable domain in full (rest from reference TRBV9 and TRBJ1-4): DSGVTQTPKHLITATGQRVTLRCSPRSGDLSVYWYQQSLDQGLQFLIQYYNGEERAKGNILERFSAQQFPDLHSELNLSSLELGDSALYFCASGGGDSFNEKLFFGSGTQLSVL.